This is a list of T cell receptor beta chains from one sample in a study of OX40 agonist ivuxolimab in advanced cancers. Clones were read by immunoSEQ multiplex PCR, and TCRdb kept only the in-frame ones, dropping some. The sample lists 60,000 to 85,000 clones; about 90% were seen once. The sample was CD4+ or CD8+ T cells sorted from blood, taken in a trial of the OX40 agonist ivuxolimab. These receptors were obtained from an adult with an advanced solid tumor such as melanoma, head and neck, liver or kidney cancer. Both conserved end residues are part of each CDR3. The order of the fields is clone size, V gene, D gene, J gene, CDR3 protein, CDR3 DNA. The D gene is left open where the match is weak. Expanded clones get a size class; other rows say once, few or many, or leave the size out.

abundance: NA
v_gene: TRBV12-5
d_gene: TRBD1
j_gene: TRBJ2-7
CDR3aa: CASGWAPDREVHEQYF
CDR3nt: TGTGCTAGTGGTTGGGCCCCGGACAGGGAGGTTCACGAGCAGTACTTC

abundance: NA
v_gene: TRBV4-2
d_gene: NA
j_gene: TRBJ2-1
CDR3aa: CASSQGAGLEQFF
CDR3nt: TGTGCCAGCAGCCAAGGGGCCGGACTTGAGCAGTTCTTC

abundance: NA
v_gene: TRBV11-2
d_gene: NA
j_gene: TRBJ2-3
CDR3aa: CASSLERDTQYF
CDR3nt: TGTGCCAGCAGCTTAGAACGGGATACGCAGTATTTT

abundance: NA
v_gene: TRBV6-5
d_gene: NA
j_gene: TRBJ1-1
CDR3aa: CASSYSSWDTEAFF
CDR3nt: TGTGCCAGCAGTTACTCGAGTTGGGACACTGAAGCTTTCTTT

abundance: NA
v_gene: TRBV4-2
d_gene: NA
j_gene: TRBJ2-7
CDR3aa: CASSQELGEGGLYEQYF
CDR3nt: TGTGCCAGCAGCCAAGAATTGGGGGAGGGGGGCCTCTACGAGCAGTACTTC

abundance: NA
v_gene: TRBV29-1
d_gene: NA
j_gene: TRBJ2-7
CDR3aa: CSAQGGTYEQYF
CDR3nt: TGCAGCGCACAGGGGGGGACTTACGAGCAGTACTTC

abundance: NA
v_gene: TRBV4-3
d_gene: NA
j_gene: TRBJ1-2
CDR3aa: CASSQVGGGHYGYTF
CDR3nt: TGCGCCAGCAGCCAAGTGGGCGGGGGGCACTATGGCTACACCTTC

abundance: NA
v_gene: TRBV4-1
d_gene: NA
j_gene: TRBJ2-2
CDR3aa: CASSQDITSGELFF
CDR3nt: TGCGCCAGCAGCCAAGATATAACGAGCGGGGAGCTGTTTTTT

abundance: once
v_gene: TRBV5-4
d_gene: TRBD2
j_gene: TRBJ2-3
CDR3aa: CASRTWTSRTDTQYF
CDR3nt: TGTGCCAGCAGGACTTGGACTAGCCGCACAGATACGCAGTATTTT

abundance: NA
v_gene: TRBV27
d_gene: NA
j_gene: TRBJ1-4
CDR3aa: CASQGWGNEKLFF
CDR3nt: TGTGCCAGCCAGGGCTGGGGTAATGAAAAACTGTTTTTT

abundance: NA
v_gene: TRBV19
d_gene: NA
j_gene: TRBJ1-5
CDR3aa: CASNIGAFYGQPQHF
CDR3nt: TGTGCCAGTAATATAGGGGCCTTCTACGGTCAGCCCCAGCATTTT

abundance: NA
v_gene: TRBV4-3
d_gene: NA
j_gene: TRBJ2-5
CDR3aa: CASSLFRGGEMRETQYF
CDR3nt: TGCGCCAGCAGCCTCTTCAGGGGGGGGGAAATGCGAGAGACCCAGTACTTC

abundance: NA
v_gene: TRBV10-3
d_gene: NA
j_gene: TRBJ1-4
CDR3aa: CAISPGQTATNEKLFF
CDR3nt: TGTGCCATCAGTCCCGGACAGACTGCAACTAATGAAAAACTGTTTTTT

abundance: NA
v_gene: TRBV27
d_gene: NA
j_gene: TRBJ2-5
CDR3aa: CASSIIGGEETQYF
CDR3nt: TGTGCCAGCAGTATCATAGGCGGTGAAGAGACCCAGTACTTC

abundance: NA
v_gene: TRBV18
d_gene: TRBD2
j_gene: TRBJ2-1
CDR3aa: CASSGTSGDTYNEQFF
CDR3nt: TGTGCCAGCTCAGGGACTAGCGGGGATACCTACAATGAGCAGTTCTTC

abundance: NA
v_gene: TRBV5-4
d_gene: TRBD2
j_gene: TRBJ2-7
CDR3aa: CASSLAPAGGITYEQYF
CDR3nt: TGTGCCAGCAGCTTGGCCCCAGCGGGGGGGATTACCTACGAGCAGTACTTC

abundance: NA
v_gene: TRBV13
d_gene: NA
j_gene: TRBJ2-7
CDR3aa: CASSLGGLPLGEQYF
CDR3nt: TGTGCCAGCAGCTTAGGGGGACTCCCCTTAGGGGAGCAGTACTTC

abundance: NA
v_gene: TRBV9
d_gene: NA
j_gene: TRBJ2-7
CDR3aa: CASSVAETGRSEQYF
CDR3nt: TGTGCCAGCAGCGTAGCTGAAACAGGGCGAAGCGAGCAGTACTTC

abundance: once
v_gene: TRBV7-2
d_gene: NA
j_gene: TRBJ2-7
CDR3aa: CASSYQLYYEQYF
CDR3nt: TGTGCCAGCAGCTACCAATTATACTACGAGCAGTACTTC

abundance: NA
v_gene: TRBV11-2
d_gene: NA
j_gene: TRBJ2-7
CDR3aa: CASSLPGDSPYEQYF
CDR3nt: TGTGCCAGCAGCTTACCAGGGGACTCGCCCTACGAGCAGTACTTC

abundance: NA
v_gene: TRBV4-2
d_gene: TRBD1
j_gene: TRBJ1-2
CDR3aa: CASSQDKAGGVYGYTF
CDR3nt: TGTGCCAGCAGCCAAGATAAGGCAGGGGGCGTCTATGGCTACACCTTC

abundance: NA
v_gene: TRBV7-9
d_gene: NA
j_gene: TRBJ2-7
CDR3aa: CASSLVRGAYEQYF
CDR3nt: TGTGCCAGCAGCTTAGTTCGGGGGGCTTACGAGCAGTACTTC

abundance: NA
v_gene: TRBV9
d_gene: TRBD1
j_gene: TRBJ1-2
CDR3aa: CASSSGTGMDGYTF
CDR3nt: TGTGCCAGCAGCTCAGGGACAGGGATGGATGGCTACACCTTC

abundance: once
v_gene: TRBV13
d_gene: NA
j_gene: TRBJ2-7
CDR3aa: CASSLAATYEQYF
CDR3nt: TGTGCCAGCAGCTTAGCAGCAACCTACGAGCAGTACTTC

abundance: NA
v_gene: TRBV9
d_gene: TRBD1
j_gene: TRBJ1-4
CDR3aa: CASSVAATGYEKLFF
CDR3nt: TGTGCCAGCAGCGTAGCTGCGACAGGGTATGAAAAACTGTTTTTT

abundance: NA
v_gene: TRBV7-2
d_gene: TRBD2
j_gene: TRBJ2-7
CDR3aa: CASSFGGGSYEQYF
CDR3nt: TGTGCCAGCAGCTTCGGCGGGGGGTCCTACGAGCAGTACTTC

abundance: NA
v_gene: TRBV7-6
d_gene: TRBD2
j_gene: TRBJ2-3
CDR3aa: CASSLASGGGDTQYF
CDR3nt: TGTGCCAGCAGCTTAGCTAGCGGGGGAGGTGATACGCAGTATTTT

abundance: once
v_gene: TRBV7-9
d_gene: NA
j_gene: TRBJ2-1
CDR3aa: CASSPPWRNEQFF
CDR3nt: TGTGCCAGCAGCCCCCCCTGGCGAAATGAGCAGTTCTTC

abundance: NA
v_gene: TRBV4-3
d_gene: NA
j_gene: TRBJ1-6
CDR3aa: CASSQGEENSPLHF
CDR3nt: TGCGCCAGCAGCCAAGGGGAAGAGAATTCACCCCTCCACTTT

abundance: NA
v_gene: TRBV19
d_gene: NA
j_gene: TRBJ1-1
CDR3aa: CASSISLSTEAFF
CDR3nt: TGTGCCAGTAGTATTTCATTGAGCACTGAAGCTTTCTTT

abundance: NA
v_gene: TRBV19
d_gene: TRBD1
j_gene: TRBJ1-2
CDR3aa: CASSPRGQSYGYTF
CDR3nt: TGTGCCAGTAGTCCCCGGGGACAGAGCTATGGCTACACCTTC

abundance: NA
v_gene: TRBV27
d_gene: NA
j_gene: TRBJ2-5
CDR3aa: CASSNLETQYF
CDR3nt: TGTGCCAGCAGTAATTTAGAGACCCAGTACTTC

abundance: NA
v_gene: TRBV7-9
d_gene: NA
j_gene: TRBJ2-3
CDR3aa: CASSLFEADPTDTQYF
CDR3nt: TGTGCCAGCAGCTTGTTCGAGGCCGACCCCACAGATACGCAGTATTTT

abundance: once
v_gene: TRBV9
d_gene: NA
j_gene: TRBJ2-2
CDR3aa: CASSAEGVTGELFF
CDR3nt: TGTGCCAGCAGCGCCGAGGGGGTCACCGGGGAGCTGTTTTTT

abundance: NA
v_gene: TRBV9
d_gene: TRBD1
j_gene: TRBJ1-1
CDR3aa: CASSKGTGPEAFF
CDR3nt: TGTGCCAGCAGCAAAGGGACAGGGCCTGAAGCTTTCTTT

abundance: NA
v_gene: TRBV13
d_gene: TRBD1
j_gene: TRBJ2-3
CDR3aa: CASSLVGGGTDTQYF
CDR3nt: TGTGCCAGCAGCTTAGTAGGGGGCGGCACAGATACGCAGTATTTT

abundance: few
v_gene: TRBV19
d_gene: NA
j_gene: TRBJ1-2
CDR3aa: CASFGNGYTF
CDR3nt: TGTGCCAGTTTCGGGAATGGCTACACCTTC

abundance: NA
v_gene: TRBV19
d_gene: NA
j_gene: TRBJ1-1
CDR3aa: CASSIRPGISEAFF
CDR3nt: TGTGCCAGTAGTATACGTCCAGGGATCTCTGAAGCTTTCTTT

abundance: NA
v_gene: TRBV6-5
d_gene: NA
j_gene: TRBJ1-5
CDR3aa: CASSYARESNQPQHF
CDR3nt: TGTGCCAGCAGTTACGCTAGGGAGAGCAATCAGCCCCAGCATTTT

abundance: NA
v_gene: TRBV12-5
d_gene: TRBD1
j_gene: TRBJ2-3
CDR3aa: CASGLEGTGHTDTQYF
CDR3nt: TGTGCTAGTGGTTTGGAAGGGACAGGGCACACAGATACGCAGTATTTT

abundance: NA
v_gene: TRBV7-3
d_gene: TRBD1
j_gene: TRBJ2-7
CDR3aa: CASSLGQGDYEQYF
CDR3nt: TGTGCCAGCAGCTTGGGACAGGGCGACTACGAGCAGTACTTC

abundance: NA
v_gene: TRBV9
d_gene: TRBD2
j_gene: TRBJ2-6
CDR3aa: CASSVVVAGGSPGANVLTF
CDR3nt: TGTGCCAGCAGCGTAGTGGTTGCGGGGGGTTCCCCCGGGGCCAACGTCCTGACTTTC

abundance: NA
v_gene: TRBV11-2
d_gene: NA
j_gene: TRBJ2-7
CDR3aa: CASSLAAGSHEQYF
CDR3nt: TGTGCCAGCAGCTTAGCCGCAGGGTCCCACGAGCAGTACTTC

abundance: NA
v_gene: TRBV27
d_gene: NA
j_gene: TRBJ2-7
CDR3aa: CASTSQTYEQYF
CDR3nt: TGTGCCAGCACATCACAGACCTACGAGCAGTACTTC

abundance: few
v_gene: TRBV18
d_gene: NA
j_gene: TRBJ1-2
CDR3aa: CASSPPDDYGYTF
CDR3nt: TGTGCCAGCTCACCACCGGATGACTATGGCTACACCTTC

abundance: NA
v_gene: TRBV5-4
d_gene: TRBD1
j_gene: TRBJ1-4
CDR3aa: CASSLGTGVNSEKLFF
CDR3nt: TGTGCCAGCAGCTTGGGGACAGGGGTTAATAGTGAAAAACTGTTTTTT

abundance: NA
v_gene: TRBV11-2
d_gene: TRBD1
j_gene: TRBJ1-2
CDR3aa: CASSPGTGAYGYTF
CDR3nt: TGTGCCAGCAGCCCGGGGACAGGGGCTTATGGCTACACCTTC

abundance: NA
v_gene: TRBV9
d_gene: NA
j_gene: TRBJ2-1
CDR3aa: CASSVADSSYNEQFF
CDR3nt: TGTGCCAGCAGCGTAGCGGATAGCTCCTACAATGAGCAGTTCTTC

abundance: NA
v_gene: TRBV15
d_gene: NA
j_gene: TRBJ1-2
CDR3aa: CATSRDLNAGYANYGYTF
CDR3nt: TGTGCCACCAGCAGAGATCTAAACGCGGGATACGCTAACTATGGCTACACCTTC